This TCR beta chain stems from a study of blood T cell repertoires in COVID-19. For the study at large: Both acute and convalescent COVID-19 samples were obtained from the United States, Italy and Spain. The analysed material was cDNA or gDNA that came from T cells, B-cell-depleted T cells, or PBMCs.

Source study methods: Reference gene primer amplification gave estimated nucleated cell counts. Libraries were prepared by immunoSEQ multiplex PCR; TCRdb keeps only in-frame clonotypes and omits some of them. V and J calls and clone size are as listed in that table; D and trimming were resolved from the DNA. The sample carries around 160,000 clones, about four fifths recorded once. The source material was peripheral blood. The receptor comes from a human donor with acute or convalescent COVID-19. The donor label of this sample is uncertain.

CDR3 nucleotides: TGTGCCAGCAGCGTAGCCGGGGGGGCCGGGGAGCTGTTTTTT. Amino acid sequence: CASSVAGGAGELFF. The V call is TRBV9, the J call TRBJ2-2; 8 positions agree with TRBD2. The V gene's germline CDR1 is SGDLS and CDR2 YYNGEE. This CDR3 has 14 residues. Trimming at V came to 0 bases and at J to 6 bases, leaving 1 base not matched to a gene.